This T cell receptor (beta chain) was obtained from a study of CD4 T cells in relation to SARS-CoV-2 and coronaviruses. Before the COVID-19 pandemic, during about 2011-2019, CD4+ T cells were taken from unexposed donors. CDR3 length: 16 residues. Sequencing was performed with immunoSEQ multiplex PCR; in TCRdb, only in-frame clones are kept and a portion is missing. This sample has some 64,000 clones, with about 95% found just once. This sequence joins TRBV21-1 and TRBJ2-7; TRBD2, the table's D call, lacks a check against the DNA. TRBV21-1 is a listed pseudogene. The specimen was naive CD4+ T cells from PBMCs. Subset in this sample: naive CD4+ T cells isolated by negative enrichment. This clonotype was sampled from a human donor in good health. This chain's CDR3 is CASTPPIAGAIYEQYF. The CDR3 nucleotides read TGTGCCAGCACCCCCCCCATAGCGGGAGCGATCTACGAGCAGTACTTC.